The clone carrying this TCR beta chain was counted only a few times. Its antigen is as yet unknown. From the 5' RACE reads, TCRdb called clonotypes with MiXCR, one entry per CDR3 protein. The repertoire consists of fewer than 750,000 distinct CDR3 sequences, with around 20% occurring once and the leading ten covering roughly a fifth. In germline, CDR1 is SNHLY, CDR2 FYNNEI. The CDR3 extends over 15 amino acids. The germline V and J ends were trimmed by 4 bases and 0 bases, with 10 bases remaining between them. The data stem from a study of CD8 T cells in ankylosing spondylitis. General study findings and limits: Reactive arthritis synovial fluid and blood were previously reported to contain some motif variants. Matched synovial fluid from ankylosing spondylitis patients was reported to be enriched for disease-linked clones. For ankylosing spondylitis blood, a TCR beta motif of eight or nine highly homologous variants appeared characteristic.

The receptor's source is a male donor with ankylosing spondylitis. Sequencing was performed on blood, either unsorted or a sorted T cell fraction (not recorded which). The chain has TRBV2 and TRBJ2-1; D ambiguous. The chain's CDR3 is CASSVVESSYNEQFF. DNA of the CDR3: TGTGCCAGCAGTGTGGTGGAAAGCTCCTACAATGAGCAGTTCTTC.